The clone carrying this T cell receptor (beta chain) has at least ten counts. No antigen is known for it. The source of the sample is a study of regulatory T cells in long-lasting Graves disease. The time point was: newly diagnosed GD, antithyroid drugs for less than 3 months. PBMC RNA was the source of the TCR library. Study outcomes and limitations: Lower TCR diversity characterized persistent Graves' patients relative to newly diagnosed patients.

Combining iRepertoire HTBI primers with Arm-PCR of CDR3 regions, the authors built TCR beta libraries. TCRdb reprocessed the multiplex PCR reads with MiXCR, giving one entry per CDR3 protein. The sample records some 400,000 distinct CDR3 sequences, about 15% being singletons. The germline V and J ends were trimmed by 3 bases and 1 base, with 9 bases remaining between them. CDR3 length equals 14 residues. Germline assignment: CDR1 KGHSH and CDR2 LQKENI. These same data were also listed under a study on T cells in Graves' hyperthyroidism and ophthalmopathy.

The chain couples TRBV18 to TRBJ1-1, with D tentatively TRBD1 (6 bases). This clonotype originated in a woman aged 25 to 39 with Graves disease. The sequencing used peripheral blood mononuclear cells (PBMCs), collected at new diagnosis, from a patient treated with antithyroid drugs. CDR3 sequence: CASSPTGWNTEAFF. The DNA for the CDR3 is TGTGCCAGCTCACCGACAGGTTGGAACACTGAAGCTTTCTTT.